The next 27 T cell receptor beta chains were all read from a single sample in a study of T cells in tumors after PD-1 blockade. Some clones are missing from TCRdb's copy, which holds only in-frame ones; the method was immunoSEQ multiplex PCR. The data show tens of thousands of clones, with over 75% seen just once and 13% held by the top ten. The sample consisted of PBMCs, taken before anti-PD-1 treatment. These receptors were collected from a human donor with basal cell carcinoma.

The table lists this clone with a count of one. This sequence joins TRBV12-3 or TRBV12-4 and TRBJ1-1; possible D gene TRBD1, 6 bases. V was clipped by 2 bases and J by 7 bases, with 8 bases between them. The CDR3 has 12 residues. The CDR3, as DNA: TGTGCCAGCAGTTTACGGACAGTTGAAGCTTTCTTT. Its translation: CASSLRTVEAFF.

The chain joins TRBV27 to TRBJ2-7; D is unresolved. The CDR3 is 13 amino acids. The germline gives CDR1 MNHEY, CDR2 SMNVEV (reference sequence). The V and J ends lost 2 bases and 3 bases respectively, with 8 bases between them. The CDR3 reads CASSLAGRYEQYF. The CDR3 DNA is TGTGCCAGCAGTTTAGCAGGCCGCTACGAGCAGTACTTC.

About this clone: The sample carries other DNA sequences with the same CDR3. The rearrangement links TRBV5-6 to TRBJ2-5; 10 positions match TRBD2. The CDR3 covers 17 residues. V lost 3 bases and J lost 2; bases outside the gene matches: 10. Germline CDR1 reads SGHDT; CDR2 reads YYEEEE. CDR3: CASSSWGQAGGQETQYF. The CDR3 DNA sequence: TGTGCCAGCAGCTCCTGGGGGCAAGCGGGGGGGCAAGAGACCCAGTACTTC. The full variable domain, in which reference TRBV5-6 and TRBJ2-5 provide the parts outside the CDR3, is DAGVTQSPTHLIKTRGQQVTLRCSPKSGHDTVSWYQQALGQGPQFIFQYYEEEERQRGNFPDRFSGHQFPNYSSELNVNALLLGDSALYLCASSSWGQAGGQETQYFGPGTRLLVL.

The chain couples TRBV2 to TRBJ2-7; D call uncertain. The germline V and J ends were trimmed by 8 bases and 3 bases, with 11 bases remaining between them. CDR1 is SNHLY, CDR2 FYNNEI, per germline. The CDR3 sequence is 12 residues long. CDR3 in amino acids: CASGYIGYEQYF. In DNA form, the CDR3 reads TGTGCCAGCGGTTATATCGGCTACGAGCAGTACTTC.

The chain recombines TRBV7-3 with TRBJ2-7; 10 nucleotides agree with TRBD2. CDR1 and CDR2 from the germline V gene are SGHTA and FQGTGA. The CDR3 is 15 residues long. V was clipped by 6 bases and J by 2 bases; unmatched bases: 7. This CDR3 reads CASSPASGGTYEQYF. DNA of the CDR3: TGTGCCAGCAGTCCCGCTAGCGGGGGAACCTACGAGCAGTACTTC.

Only a few counts were recorded for this clone. DNA of the CDR3: TGTGCCAGCAGCCCCGGACAGGGTGTTAACTATGGCTACACCTTC. Translated: CASSPGQGVNYGYTF. The chain has TRBV7-9 and TRBJ1-2, with 8 positions matching TRBD1. After removal of 5 bases from V and 1 base from J, the junction contained 6 bases not matched to a gene. The CDR3 runs to 15 residues. CDR1 and CDR2 from the germline V gene are SEHNR and FQNEAQ (reference sequence).

The chain employs TRBV6-5 and TRBJ2-3; D not resolved. This CDR3 is built from 13 residues. The V gene's germline CDR1 is MNHEY and CDR2 SVGAGI. V gave up 6 bases and J gave up 1 base, with 8 bases separating them. The CDR3 bases are TGTGCCAGCAGGCCCGGTGGCACAGATACGCAGTATTTT. Its protein product is CASRPGGTDTQYF.

V is TRBV10-1 and J is TRBJ1-3; tentative D call: TRBD1 (6 bases). CDR3 size: 16 residues. Germline V gene lookup returns CDR1 WNHNN and CDR2 SYGVQD (reference sequence). The V end lost 7 bases, the J end lost 0 bases, and 16 bases lay between the germline ends. Here the CDR3 DNA reads TGCGCCAGCAAGAAGGACAGATCAGCCTCTGGAAACACCATATATTTT. Residues: CASKKDRSASGNTIYF.

The chain combines TRBV5-8 with TRBJ2-7; the D is unclear. The CDR3 runs to 14 residues. Looked up from germline, CDR1 is SGHTS and CDR2 is YDEGEE. The V end lost 0 bases, the J end lost 0 bases, and 7 bases lay between the germline ends. As DNA, the CDR3 is TGTGCCAGCAGCTTGGTGGCCAACTCCTACGAGCAGTACTTC. Translated, it gives CASSLVANSYEQYF.

The chain carries TRBV4-1 and TRBJ2-2; 11 bases are a match to TRBD2. Germline V lookup: CDR1 MGHRA, CDR2 YSYEKL. After removal of 5 bases from V and 2 bases from J, the junction contained 16 bases not matched to a gene. The length of the CDR3 is 20 residues. The CDR3, as DNA: TGCGCCAGCAGCTCGCCCGCCGGGACTAGCGGCATTAAAAACACCGGGGAGCTGTTTTTT. This codes for CASSSPAGTSGIKNTGELFF.

The J gene is TRBJ1-2, the V gene TRBV2; unclear D gene. The CDR3 runs 14 residues. The V and J ends lost 7 bases and 8 bases respectively, with 20 bases between them. Germline assignment: CDR1 SNHLY and CDR2 FYNNEI. The CDR3: CASIGYIPLGGYTF. The CDR3 coding sequence is TGTGCCAGCATTGGGTACATCCCCTTGGGAGGCTACACCTTC.

DNA of the CDR3: TGTGCCAGCAGGAAACTCCAGGGGAACCTCTACGAGCAGTACTTC. Its translation is CASRKLQGNLYEQYF. This chain connects TRBV6-5 to TRBJ2-7; tentative D call: TRBD1 (6 bases). This CDR3 has 15 residues. Germline V CDR1 and CDR2: MNHEY, SVGAGI. Trimming took 6 bases from V and 3 from J, leaving 18 bases between them.

The chain joins TRBV7-9 to TRBJ2-4; 10 bases line up with TRBD1. The junction had 2 bases not matched to a gene; V was cut back by 5 bases and J by 4 bases. This CDR3 is 14 amino acids long. Germline V gene data show CDR1 as SEHNR and CDR2 as FQNEAQ (reference sequence). CDR3 sequence (DNA): TGTGCCAGCAGCGGGACAGGGGAAAAAAACATTCAGTACTTC. As protein: CASSGTGEKNIQYF.

The rearrangement links TRBV10-1 to TRBJ2-1; D perhaps matches TRBD1 (6 bases). This CDR3 spans 14 amino acids. Germline V gene sequence: CDR1 WNHNN, CDR2 SYGVQD (reference sequence). The V end lost 6 bases, the J end lost 3 bases, and 12 bases lay between the germline ends. For the CDR3, the DNA is TGCGCCAGCAGACAGGGTCCCAGCTACAATGAGCAGTTCTTC. Amino acids: CASRQGPSYNEQFF.

The V gene is TRBV7-9, the J gene TRBJ1-1, with D hard to call. Trimming removed 1 base from V and 6 bases from J, with 9 bases in between. Germline-derived CDR1 and CDR2 are SEHNR and FQNEAQ (reference sequence). This CDR3 contains 13 residues. Here the CDR3 reads CASSLGSLSEAFF. For the CDR3, the DNA is TGTGCCAGCAGCTTAGGCAGTTTGTCTGAAGCTTTCTTT.

The sample holds a few counts of this clone. J is TRBJ1-6 and V is TRBV7-9; no definite D call. Germline V CDR1 and CDR2: SEHNR, FQNEAQ (reference sequence). The CDR3 covers 13 residues. V lost 1 base and J 7 bases, leaving 5 bases between the germline ends. The CDR3 DNA reads as TGTGCCAGCAGCTTAGACGTAAATTCACCCCTCCACTTT. Amino acid sequence: CASSLDVNSPLHF.

The chain carries TRBV14 and TRBJ2-5; TRBD2 might be the D (7 bases). This CDR3 is 16 amino acids long. Germline CDR1 is SGHDN and CDR2 is FVKESK. V was pared by 0 bases and J by 7 bases, with 18 bases between. Written as DNA, the CDR3 is TGTGCCAGCAGCCAAGATGACCGGGGGGCTCTTCGGACCCAGTACTTC. Protein sequence: CASSQDDRGALRTQYF.

The CDR3 loop reads CASTSQAYGYTF. CDR3 coding DNA: TGTGCCAGCACCTCTCAAGCCTATGGCTACACCTTC. This sequence joins TRBV12-3 or TRBV12-4 and TRBJ1-2; no firm D call. The CDR3 has 12 residues. The V and J ends lost 7 bases and 4 bases respectively, with 10 bases between them.

The rearrangement joins TRBV5-5 to TRBJ2-1; 11 nucleotides agree with TRBD2. The CDR3 spans 17 residues. V lost 1 base to trimming and J lost 8 bases; unmatched junction nucleotides: 11. From germline, CDR1 is SGHKS and CDR2 YYEKEE (reference sequence). Written as DNA, the CDR3 is TGTGCCAGCAGCTTGTCTAGCGGGGGGCTGTCAGTCGATGAGCAGTTCTTC. This codes for CASSLSSGGLSVDEQFF.

In its sample, this clone was seen a few times. This chain connects TRBV5-1 to TRBJ1-1, with TRBD1 matching over 7 bases. With V trimmed by 6 bases and J by 0 bases, 2 bases remained unmatched. CDR3 size: 13 residues. In germline, CDR1 is SGHRS, CDR2 YFSETQ. CDR3 sequence reads: CASTGQVNTEAFF. The CDR3 coding sequence is TGCGCCAGCACCGGACAGGTGAACACTGAAGCTTTCTTT.

To note about this clone: One end of the junction does not line up with germline, which may come from a read error. This chain connects TRBV12-3 or TRBV12-4 to TRBJ2-5; D is ambiguous. The CDR3 has 13 residues. The CDR3 sequence: CASRLGERETQYF. CDR3 DNA sequence: TGTGCCAGCAGATTAGGAGAGAGAGAGACCCAGTACTTC.

In DNA form, the CDR3 reads TGTGCCAGCAGCTCCCCGACTAGCGGGGGGGTGGACACCGGGGAGCTGTTTTTT. Protein sequence: CASSSPTSGGVDTGELFF. This sequence joins TRBV7-3 and TRBJ2-2; 14 positions agree with TRBD2. The germline gives CDR1 SGHTA, CDR2 FQGTGA. The V and J ends lost 4 bases and 3 bases, in that order; junction bases with no gene match: 7. This CDR3 is built from 18 residues. Full variable domain (remainder filled in from reference TRBV7-3 and TRBJ2-2): GAGVSQTPSNKVTEKGKYVELRCDPISGHTALYWYRQSLGQGPEFLIYFQGTGAADDSGLPNDRFFAVRPEGSVSTLKIQRTERGDSAVYLCASSSPTSGGVDTGELFFGEGSRLTVL.

The V gene is TRBV21-1, the J gene TRBJ1-5; no DNA check was done on the table's D call, TRBD1. TRBV21-1 has pseudogene status. The CDR3 runs 16 residues. The CDR3 spells CASSGCRNSLDQPQHF. DNA for the CDR3: TGTGCCAGCAGCGGGTGTCGAAACAGTCTCGATCAGCCCCAGCATTTT.

The chain has TRBV19 and TRBJ2-1; D is unresolved. The CDR3 has 17 residues. CDR1 and CDR2 (germline): LNHDA, SQIVND (reference sequence). V lost 1 base and J lost 5, with 18 bases in between. Written as DNA, the CDR3 is TGTGCCAGTAGTATAGGGGTCCCCCTGGGGATAAACAATGAGCAGTTCTTC. This encodes CASSIGVPLGINNEQFF.

This chain links TRBV12-5 with TRBJ1-2; D is undetermined. The germline gives CDR1 LGHNT, CDR2 FRNRAP. Trimming pared 7 bases from V and 8 bases from J, leaving 17 bases between. This CDR3 region has 13 residues. The CDR3 loop reads CASAPFASRGYTF. Here the CDR3 DNA reads TGTGCTAGTGCCCCATTTGCGTCACGCGGCTACACCTTC.

The CDR3 region has the DNA TGTGCCAGCACGGAGCAGGGGGCCGGGAAAGCTTTCTTT. It codes for CASTEQGAGKAFF. J is TRBJ1-1 and V is TRBV12-3 or TRBV12-4; the match to TRBD1 covers 8 bases. With V trimmed by 7 bases and J by 9 bases, 10 bases remained unmatched. CDR3 size: 13 residues.

The chain recombines TRBV7-9 with TRBJ2-5; 9 bases fit TRBD1. Looked up from germline, CDR1 is SEHNR and CDR2 is FQNEAQ (reference sequence). J was trimmed by 1 base and V by 1 base; bases with no gene match: 1. The CDR3 loop spans 15 amino acids. CDR3 region: CASSLGDRVQETQYF. Here the CDR3 DNA reads TGTGCCAGCAGCTTAGGGGACAGGGTCCAAGAGACCCAGTACTTC.